The T cell receptor (beta chain) under discussion was sequenced for a study of blood T cell repertoires in COVID-19. This clone appeared a few times. The CDR3 runs 16 residues. V lost 4 bases, J lost 5 bases, and 20 bases lay in between. Looked up from germline, CDR1 is MGHRA and CDR2 is YSYEKL. Across 20 to 25 US areas, participants ranged in age from about 18 to 90 years. Clones were read by immunoSEQ multiplex PCR, and TCRdb kept only the in-frame ones, dropping some. Seen here are 380,000 or so clones, 88% observed once, and the top ten hold roughly 0.97%. This TCR derives from a woman aged 30 to 39 with acute COVID-19. Sequenced sample: PBMCs or T cells enriched from blood (not recorded which). This chain connects TRBV4-1 to TRBJ1-2; D call uncertain. CDR3 nucleotide sequence: TGCGCCAGCAGCCCTGCCGGAGGACTGAATAGTTATGGCTACACCTTC. Its protein is CASSPAGGLNSYGYTF.